This T cell receptor beta chain stems from a study of cytomegalovirus exposure and HLA in healthy donors. Study-level information: The approximately 120 validation repertoires and the 666 first-cohort repertoires shared a platform, a later analysis reported.

Clones were sequenced by immunoSEQ multiplex PCR, and TCRdb holds only the in-frame ones, with some missing. This repertoire shows about 330,000 clones, approximately 90% found once; its top ten account for more than 0.9%. Germline CDR1 and CDR2: LGHNA and YNFKEQ. The CDR3 runs to 17 residues. Trimming took 4 bases from V and 0 from J, leaving 16 bases between them. Points from the study as a whole: CMV antigen specificity was confirmed in vitro for a few CMV-associated chains. Most TCR sequences were uncommon, yet certain public TCRs appeared in many donors.

The donors were members of the validation cohort, which comprised 90 to 150 subjects and was separate from the first cohort of fewer than 700 subjects. Turning to this clone: Its target is unknown.

The sample taken for sequencing was PBMCs. The clonotype was recovered from a woman between 25 and 40 years old in good health and CMV-seropositive. The rearrangement links TRBV4-2 to TRBJ1-3; D gene uncertain. The CDR3 region is CASSLPGGGGSGNTIYF. The CDR3 nucleotides are TGTGCCAGCAGCCTCCCCGGAGGAGGCGGCTCTGGAAACACCATATATTTT.